This T cell receptor beta chain was profiled in a study of beta chain features in type 1 diabetes. TCRB transcripts that were expressed got sequenced, as all of the isolated RNA had been reverse transcribed. The data were produced by immunoSEQ multiplex PCR, yet TCRdb's version contains in-frame clones alone and is incomplete. The sample yields roughly 330,000 clones, 9.5% to 11% seen once. Germline values: CDR1 GTSNPN, CDR2 SVGIG (reference sequence). The germline V and J ends were trimmed by 2 bases and 5 bases, with 10 bases remaining between them. The CDR3 is made up of 13 amino acids. The V call is TRBV30, the J call TRBJ2-1; possibly TRBD2 for D (5 bases). Sequenced input: naive CD4+ T cells from blood. This sequence was found in a woman in her twenties or thirties in good health. The CDR3 DNA sequence: TGTGCCTGGAGTTTTACGGGAAACAATGAGCAGTTCTTC. Translated, it gives CAWSFTGNNEQFF.